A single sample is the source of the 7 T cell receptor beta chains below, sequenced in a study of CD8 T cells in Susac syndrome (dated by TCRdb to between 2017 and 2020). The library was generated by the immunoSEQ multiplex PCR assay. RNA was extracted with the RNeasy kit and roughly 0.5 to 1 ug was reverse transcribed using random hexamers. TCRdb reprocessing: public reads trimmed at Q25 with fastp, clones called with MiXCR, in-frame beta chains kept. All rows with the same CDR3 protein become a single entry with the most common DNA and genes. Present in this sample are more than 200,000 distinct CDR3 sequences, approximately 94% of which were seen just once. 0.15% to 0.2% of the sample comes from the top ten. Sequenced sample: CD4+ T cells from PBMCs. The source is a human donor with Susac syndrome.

The DNA for the CDR3 is TGTGCCAGCAGATTGGGGATGGAGCAGCCCCAGCATTTT. Protein: CASRLGMEQPQHF. This sequence joins TRBV27 and TRBJ1-5; D is unresolved. The V gene's germline CDR1 is MNHEY and CDR2 SMNVEV (reference sequence). The length of the CDR3 is 13 residues. The ends were cut back, 6 bases at V and 7 bases at J, with 13 bases in the middle.

CDR3 protein: CAWSSGLASSYEQYF. The CDR3 DNA sequence: TGTGCCTGGAGCTCGGGACTAGCGAGCTCCTACGAGCAGTACTTC. The chain uses TRBV30 and TRBJ2-7; 10 bases are shared with TRBD2. Germline V gene data show CDR1 as GTSNPN and CDR2 as SVGIG (reference sequence). J gave up 0 bases and V 3 bases, and 5 bases lay outside the gene matches. The CDR3 extends over 15 amino acids.

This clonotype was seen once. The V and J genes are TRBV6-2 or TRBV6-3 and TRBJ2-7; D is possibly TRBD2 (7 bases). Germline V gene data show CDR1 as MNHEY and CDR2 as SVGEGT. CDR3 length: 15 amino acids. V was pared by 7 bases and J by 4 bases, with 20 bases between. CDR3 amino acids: CASTPGAGDSYEQYF. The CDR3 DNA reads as TGTGCCAGCACCCCGGGGGCGGGGGACTCATACGAGCAGTACTTC.

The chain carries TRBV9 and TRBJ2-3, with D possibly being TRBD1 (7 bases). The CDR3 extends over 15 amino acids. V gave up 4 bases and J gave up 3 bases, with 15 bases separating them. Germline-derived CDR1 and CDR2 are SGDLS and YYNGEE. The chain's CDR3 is CASSSETGRTDTQYF. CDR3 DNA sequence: TGTGCCAGCAGCTCAGAGACAGGGAGGACAGATACGCAGTATTTT.

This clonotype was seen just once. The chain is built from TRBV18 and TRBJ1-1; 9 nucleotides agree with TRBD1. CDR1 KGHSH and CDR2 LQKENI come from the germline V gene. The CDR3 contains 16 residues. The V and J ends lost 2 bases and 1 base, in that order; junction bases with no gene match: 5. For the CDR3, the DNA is TGTGCCAGCTCACCAGTCGAGGACAGGGGGAACACTGAAGCTTTCTTT. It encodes CASSPVEDRGNTEAFF.

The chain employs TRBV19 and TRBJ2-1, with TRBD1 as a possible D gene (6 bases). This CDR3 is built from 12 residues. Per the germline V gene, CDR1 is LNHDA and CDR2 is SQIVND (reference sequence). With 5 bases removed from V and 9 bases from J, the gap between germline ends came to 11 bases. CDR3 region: CASSAEQGEQFF. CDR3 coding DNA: TGTGCCAGTAGTGCTGAACAGGGTGAGCAGTTCTTC. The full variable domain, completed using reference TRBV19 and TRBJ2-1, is DGGITQSPKYLFRKEGQNVTLSCEQNLNHDAMYWYRQDPGQGLRLIYYSQIVNDFQKGDIAEGYSVSREKKESFPLTVTSAQKNPTAFYLCASSAEQGEQFFGPGTRLTVL.

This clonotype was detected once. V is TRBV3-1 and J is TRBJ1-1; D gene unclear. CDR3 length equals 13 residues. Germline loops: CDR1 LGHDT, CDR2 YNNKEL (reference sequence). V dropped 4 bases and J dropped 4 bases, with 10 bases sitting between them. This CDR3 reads CASSPRVGTEAFF. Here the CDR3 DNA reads TGTGCCAGCAGCCCGAGGGTAGGCACTGAAGCTTTCTTT.